This TCR beta chain was sequenced during a study of PD-1 blockade in classical Hodgkin lymphoma. Indicated time point: cycle 4 day 1 (C4D1), after more than 5 weeks of nivolumab. Brentuximab vedotin exposure varied among the patients, all of whom had relapsed after autologous stem cell transplantation. About this clone: Its antigen is not known.

The CDR3 is 12 amino acids. Germline-derived CDR1 and CDR2 are SNHLY and FYNNEI. With 8 bases removed from V and 6 bases from J, the gap between germline ends came to 13 bases. Findings and limits, study-wide: CD8+ TCR diversity did not rise significantly by C4D1, unlike CD4+.

The repertoire was sequenced with immunoSEQ multiplex PCR; TCRdb's copy has only in-frame clones and lacks some. The sample yields about 64,000 clones, more than 90% seen once. The sequence derives from a human donor with classical Hodgkin lymphoma. V is TRBV2 and J is TRBJ1-2; a weak D match, TRBD1 (6 bases). The sequencing here drew on peripheral blood mononuclear cells (PBMCs), taken before the fourth cycle of nivolumab. CDR3 DNA sequence: TGTGCCAGCTCAACAGGGAGGCATGGCTACACCTTC. Encoded protein: CASSTGRHGYTF.